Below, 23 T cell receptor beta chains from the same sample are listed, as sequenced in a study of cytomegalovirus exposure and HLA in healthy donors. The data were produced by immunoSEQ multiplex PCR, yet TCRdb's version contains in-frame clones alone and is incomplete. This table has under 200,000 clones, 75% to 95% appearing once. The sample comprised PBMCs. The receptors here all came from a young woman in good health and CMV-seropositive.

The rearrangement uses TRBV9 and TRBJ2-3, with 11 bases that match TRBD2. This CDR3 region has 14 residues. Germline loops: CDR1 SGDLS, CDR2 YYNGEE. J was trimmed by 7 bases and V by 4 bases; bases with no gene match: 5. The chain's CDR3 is CASSPTSGANTQYF. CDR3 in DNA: TGTGCCAGCAGCCCGACTAGCGGGGCAAATACGCAGTATTTT.

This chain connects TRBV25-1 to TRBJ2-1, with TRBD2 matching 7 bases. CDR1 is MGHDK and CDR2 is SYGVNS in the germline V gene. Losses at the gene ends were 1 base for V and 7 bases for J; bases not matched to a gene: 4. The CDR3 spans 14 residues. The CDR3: CASSEWEGVNEQFF. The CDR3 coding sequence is TGTGCCAGCAGTGAATGGGAGGGTGTGAATGAGCAGTTCTTC.

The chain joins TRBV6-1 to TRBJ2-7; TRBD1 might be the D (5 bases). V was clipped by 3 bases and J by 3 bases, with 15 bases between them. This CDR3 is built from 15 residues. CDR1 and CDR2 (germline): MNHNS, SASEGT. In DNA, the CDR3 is TGTGCCAGCAGTGACCAACCAAAAGGGGTCTACGAGCAGTACTTC. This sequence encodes CASSDQPKGVYEQYF.

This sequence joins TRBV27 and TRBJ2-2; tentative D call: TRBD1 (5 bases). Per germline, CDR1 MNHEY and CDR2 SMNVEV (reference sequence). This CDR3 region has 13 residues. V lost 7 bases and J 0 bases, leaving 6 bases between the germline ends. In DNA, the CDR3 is TGTGCCAGCAAGACAGCGAACACCGGGGAGCTGTTTTTT. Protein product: CASKTANTGELFF.

CDR3 in DNA: TGCGCCAGCAGCCGGGGACTAGCGGGGCCAGATACGCAGTATTTT. It specifies CASSRGLAGPDTQYF. The chain uses TRBV10-1 and TRBJ2-3; 13 bases fit TRBD2. In germline, CDR1 is WNHNN, CDR2 SYGVQD (reference sequence). V was pared by 6 bases and J by 4 bases, with 4 bases of the junction left unmatched. CDR3 length: 15 residues.

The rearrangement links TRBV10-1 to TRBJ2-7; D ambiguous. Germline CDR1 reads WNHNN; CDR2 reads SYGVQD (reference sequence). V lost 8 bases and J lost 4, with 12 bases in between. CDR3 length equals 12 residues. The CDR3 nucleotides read TGCGCCAGCGGCGAGACACCTTACGAGCAGTACTTC. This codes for CASGETPYEQYF.

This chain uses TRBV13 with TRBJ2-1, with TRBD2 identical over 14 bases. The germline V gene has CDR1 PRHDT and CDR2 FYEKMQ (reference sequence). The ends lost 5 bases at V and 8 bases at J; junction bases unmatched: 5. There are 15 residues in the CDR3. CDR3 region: CASSTGTSGSDEQFF. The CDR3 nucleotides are TGTGCCAGCAGCACCGGGACTAGCGGGAGCGATGAGCAGTTCTTC.

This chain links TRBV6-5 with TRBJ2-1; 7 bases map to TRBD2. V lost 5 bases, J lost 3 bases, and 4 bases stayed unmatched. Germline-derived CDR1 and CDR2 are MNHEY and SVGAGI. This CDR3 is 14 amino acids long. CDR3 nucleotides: TGTGCCAGCAGTACTAGCGAACTCTACAATGAGCAGTTCTTC. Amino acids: CASSTSELYNEQFF.

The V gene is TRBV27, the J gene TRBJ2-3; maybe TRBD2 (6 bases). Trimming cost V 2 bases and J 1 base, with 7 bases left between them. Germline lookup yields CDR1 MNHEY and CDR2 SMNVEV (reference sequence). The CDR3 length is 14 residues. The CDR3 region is CASSLTGGTDTQYF. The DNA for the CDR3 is TGTGCCAGCAGTTTAACGGGAGGCACAGATACGCAGTATTTT.

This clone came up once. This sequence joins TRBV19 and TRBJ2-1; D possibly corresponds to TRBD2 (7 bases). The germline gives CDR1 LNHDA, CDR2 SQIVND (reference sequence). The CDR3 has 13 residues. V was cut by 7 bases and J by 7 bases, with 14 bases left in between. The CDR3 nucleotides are TGTGCCAGTAAGGGGGGGCAGGTTAATGAGCAGTTCTTC. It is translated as CASKGGQVNEQFF.

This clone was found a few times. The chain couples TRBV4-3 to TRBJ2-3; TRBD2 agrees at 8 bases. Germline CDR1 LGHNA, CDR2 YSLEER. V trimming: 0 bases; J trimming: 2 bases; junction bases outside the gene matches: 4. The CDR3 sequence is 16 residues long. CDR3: CASSQEGAGDTDTQYF. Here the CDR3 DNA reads TGCGCCAGCAGCCAAGAGGGAGCGGGGGACACAGATACGCAGTATTTT.

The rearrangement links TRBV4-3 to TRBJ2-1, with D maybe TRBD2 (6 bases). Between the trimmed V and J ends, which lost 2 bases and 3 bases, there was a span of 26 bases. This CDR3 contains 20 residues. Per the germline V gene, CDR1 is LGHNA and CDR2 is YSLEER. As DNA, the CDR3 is TGCGCCAGCAGCCAACGACTAGGTCGGCAACCGACGAGAAACTACAATGAGCAGTTCTTC. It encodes CASSQRLGRQPTRNYNEQFF.

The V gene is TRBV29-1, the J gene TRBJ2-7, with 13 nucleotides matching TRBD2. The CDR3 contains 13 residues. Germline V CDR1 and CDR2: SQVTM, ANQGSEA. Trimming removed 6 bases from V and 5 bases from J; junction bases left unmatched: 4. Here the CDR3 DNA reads TGCAGCGTCCGGACTAGCGGGAGTCACGAGCAGTACTTC. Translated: CSVRTSGSHEQYF.

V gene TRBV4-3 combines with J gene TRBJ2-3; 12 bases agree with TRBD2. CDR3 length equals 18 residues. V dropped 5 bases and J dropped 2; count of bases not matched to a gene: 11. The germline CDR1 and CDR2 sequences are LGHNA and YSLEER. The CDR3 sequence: CASSSRTSGIEVTDTQYF. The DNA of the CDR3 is TGCGCCAGCAGCTCCCGGACTAGCGGGATCGAGGTCACAGATACGCAGTATTTT.

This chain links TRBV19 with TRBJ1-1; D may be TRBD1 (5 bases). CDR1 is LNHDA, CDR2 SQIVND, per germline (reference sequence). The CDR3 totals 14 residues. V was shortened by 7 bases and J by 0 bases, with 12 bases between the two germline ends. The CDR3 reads CASTTTAMNTEAFF. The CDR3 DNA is TGTGCCAGTACAACGACAGCGATGAACACTGAAGCTTTCTTT. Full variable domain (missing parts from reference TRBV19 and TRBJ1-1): DGGITQSPKYLFRKEGQNVTLSCEQNLNHDAMYWYRQDPGQGLRLIYYSQIVNDFQKGDIAEGYSVSREKKESFPLTVTSAQKNPTAFYLCASTTTAMNTEAFFGQGTRLTVV.

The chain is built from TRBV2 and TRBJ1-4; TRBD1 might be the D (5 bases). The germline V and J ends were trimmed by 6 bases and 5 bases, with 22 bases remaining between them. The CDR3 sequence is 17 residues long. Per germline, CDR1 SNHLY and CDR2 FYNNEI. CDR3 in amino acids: CASREPRPGVTNEKLFF. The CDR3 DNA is TGTGCCAGCAGAGAGCCAAGACCGGGGGTGACCAATGAAAAACTGTTTTTT. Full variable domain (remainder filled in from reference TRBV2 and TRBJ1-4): EPEVTQTPSHQVTQMGQEVILRCVPISNHLYFYWYRQILGQKVEFLVSFYNNEISEKSEIFDDQFSVERPDGSNFTLKIRSTKLEDSAMYFCASREPRPGVTNEKLFFGSGTQLSVL.

The CDR3: CASSLGSGVGTQYF. The CDR3 DNA reads TGTGCCAGCAGCTTAGGTAGCGGGGTGGGTACGCAGTATTTT. V and J are TRBV7-3 and TRBJ2-3; TRBD2 agrees at 8 bases. The CDR3 has 14 amino acids. Per the germline V gene, CDR1 is SGHTA and CDR2 is FQGTGA. The V and J ends lost 2 bases and 8 bases, in that order; junction bases with no gene match: 6.

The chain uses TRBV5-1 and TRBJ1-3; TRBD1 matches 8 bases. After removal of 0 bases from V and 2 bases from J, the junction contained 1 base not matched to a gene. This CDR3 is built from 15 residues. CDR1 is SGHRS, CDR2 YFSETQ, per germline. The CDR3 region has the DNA TGCGCCAGCAGCTTGGGGACAGGGACTGGAAACACCATATATTTT. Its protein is CASSLGTGTGNTIYF.

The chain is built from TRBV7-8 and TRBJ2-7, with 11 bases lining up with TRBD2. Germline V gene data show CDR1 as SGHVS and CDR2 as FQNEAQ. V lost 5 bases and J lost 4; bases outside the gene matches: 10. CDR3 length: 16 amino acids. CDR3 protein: CASSQLAGDTAYEQYF. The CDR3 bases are TGTGCCAGCAGCCAACTAGCGGGGGATACAGCTTACGAGCAGTACTTC.

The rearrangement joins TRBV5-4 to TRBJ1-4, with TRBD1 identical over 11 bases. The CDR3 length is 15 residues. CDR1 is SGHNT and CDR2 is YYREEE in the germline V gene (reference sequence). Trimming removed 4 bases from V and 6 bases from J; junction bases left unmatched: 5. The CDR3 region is CASSLRTGGHEKLFF. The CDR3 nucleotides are TGTGCCAGCAGCCTGAGGACAGGGGGCCATGAAAAACTGTTTTTT.

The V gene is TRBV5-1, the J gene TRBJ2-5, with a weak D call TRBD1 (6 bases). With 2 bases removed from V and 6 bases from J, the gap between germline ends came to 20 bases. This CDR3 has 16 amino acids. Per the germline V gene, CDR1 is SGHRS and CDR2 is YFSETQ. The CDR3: CASSLEQGRVDKTQYF. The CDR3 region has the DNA TGCGCCAGCAGCTTAGAACAGGGAAGGGTGGATAAGACCCAGTACTTC. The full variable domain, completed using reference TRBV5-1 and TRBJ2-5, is KAGVTQTPRYLIKTRGQQVTLSCSPISGHRSVSWYQQTPGQGLQFLFEYFSETQRNKGNFPGRFSGRQFSNSRSEMNVSTLELGDSALYLCASSLEQGRVDKTQYFGPGTRLLVL.

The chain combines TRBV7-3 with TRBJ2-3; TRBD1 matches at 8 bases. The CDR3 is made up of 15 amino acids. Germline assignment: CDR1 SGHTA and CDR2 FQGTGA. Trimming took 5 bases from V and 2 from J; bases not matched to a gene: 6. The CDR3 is CASSPGTGYTDTQYF. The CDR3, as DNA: TGTGCCAGCAGCCCGGGGACAGGTTACACAGATACGCAGTATTTT.

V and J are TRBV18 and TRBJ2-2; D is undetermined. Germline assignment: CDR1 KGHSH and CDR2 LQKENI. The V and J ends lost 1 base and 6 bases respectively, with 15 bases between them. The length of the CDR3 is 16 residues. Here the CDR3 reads CASSPLGQGRPGELFF. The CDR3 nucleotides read TGTGCCAGCTCACCACTGGGCCAAGGCCGTCCCGGGGAGCTGTTTTTT.